A selection of T cell receptor beta chains follows, all from one sample in a study of cytomegalovirus exposure and HLA in healthy donors. TCRdb's copy holds only in-frame clones and misses some; the assay was immunoSEQ multiplex PCR. In the table there are more than 95,000 clones, over 70% of which are singletons. The sequencing input was PBMCs. The source of these receptors is a man between 18 and 35 years old in good health and CMV-seropositive. The CDR3 runs from the conserved cysteine through the conserved F or W. A D gene is named only where the DNA matches it firmly. Clone size is stated in some rows and not others, as once, few, many or a class when expanded.

>.|.|TRBJ2-5|TRBV10-3
TGTGCCATCAGTGACCCGGGGGGCGGAGAGACCCAGTACTTC
CAISDPGGGETQYF
>TRBD1|few|TRBJ2-7|TRBV18
TGTGCCAGCTCAAGGACAGGGAGTTACTACGAGCAGTACTTC
CASSRTGSYYEQYF
>.|.|TRBJ1-2|TRBV5-1
TGCGCCAGCAGCCGAAAGGTAGGTCAGCAGACTTATGGCTACACCTTC
CASSRKVGQQTYGYTF
>.|.|TRBJ1-1|TRBV4-1
TGCGCCAGCAGCGTCTACAGGCCCTACACTGAAGCTTTCTTT
CASSVYRPYTEAFF
>.|.|TRBJ1-6|TRBV7-2
TGTGCCAGCAGCCCCCCCGAGACACCCTATAATTCACCCCTCCACTTT
CASSPPETPYNSPLHF
>.|.|TRBJ1-6|TRBV6-1
TGTGCCAGCAGGCCAAACGGCTATAATTCACCCCTCCACTTT
CASRPNGYNSPLHF
>.|.|TRBJ2-7|TRBV7-9
TGTGCCAGCACAGGGGATAAGTTCTACGAGCAGTACTTC
CASTGDKFYEQYF
>.|.|TRBJ2-3|TRBV12-5
TGTGCTAGTGGCAAGGACGGGGACACAGATACGCAGTATTTT
CASGKDGDTDTQYF
>.|.|TRBJ2-7|TRBV19
TGTGCCAGTAGCGTGGGGGCATCCTACGAGCAGTACTTC
CASSVGASYEQYF
>TRBD2|few|TRBJ2-3|TRBV4-1
TGCGCCAGCAGCCAAGATGTAGCGGGAGGAGGCACAGATACGCAGTATTTT
CASSQDVAGGGTDTQYF
>.|.|TRBJ2-1|TRBV9
TGTGCCAGCAGCGTAGACAGAAGCAATGAGCAGTTCTTC
CASSVDRSNEQFF
>.|.|TRBJ1-6|TRBV7-2
TGTGCCAGCAGCCAGACAGATAATTCACCCCTCCACTTT
CASSQTDNSPLHF
>TRBD1|.|TRBJ1-5|TRBV15
TGTGCCACCAGCAGAGCTAAGGGGGCGGATCAGCCCCAGCATTTT
CATSRAKGADQPQHF
>TRBD1|many|TRBJ2-2|TRBV19
TGTGCCAGTAGTATAGGGGGGACAGCCACCGGGGAGCTGTTTTTT
CASSIGGTATGELFF
>.|.|TRBJ1-4|TRBV25-1
TGTGCCAGCAGTAGGAGCGAAAAACTGTTTTTT
CASSRSEKLFF
>TRBD1|once|TRBJ1-2|TRBV7-8
TGTGCCAGCAGCTATCAGACAGGGCCTCTCGCAGGGGGCTACACCTTC
CASSYQTGPLAGGYTF
>TRBD2|.|TRBJ2-2|TRBV5-1
TGCGCCAGCGGACTAGCGGGAGCCGGGGAGCTGTTTTTT
CASGLAGAGELFF
>.|.|TRBJ1-1|TRBV7-9
TGTTCCAGCCGAAAAGAACGGTATGCAGCTTTCTTT
CSSRKERYAAFF
>TRBD2|.|TRBJ2-1|TRBV7-2
TGTGCCAGCAGCTCGGGGACTAGCGCCTACAATGAGCAGTTCTTC
CASSSGTSAYNEQFF
>TRBD2|.|TRBJ2-7|TRBV5-4
TGTGCCAGCAGCTACCCGGGACTAGTGCACTACGAGCAGTACTTC
CASSYPGLVHYEQYF
>TRBD1|.|TRBJ1-3|TRBV9
TGTGCCAGCAGCGTATATGGGCAGGGGGAAAACACCATATATTTT
CASSVYGQGENTIYF
>TRBD1|.|TRBJ2-4|TRBV6-4
TGTGCCAGCAGCCCGACAGGGGAGGCGGCCAAAAACATTCAGTACTTC
CASSPTGEAAKNIQYF
>TRBD1|.|TRBJ1-5|TRBV12-5
TGTGCTAGTGCCAAGGACAGGGGGCTCGATCAGCCCCAGCATTTT
CASAKDRGLDQPQHF
>.|few|TRBJ2-2|TRBV7-2
TGTGCCAGCAGCTACAATTCGGGGGACAGCGCATCCGGGGAGCTGTTTTTT
CASSYNSGDSASGELFF
>TRBD2|.|TRBJ2-3|TRBV7-6
TGTGCCAGCAGCTTTGGGGCACTAGCGGGGGGCCGTGATACGCAGTATTTT
CASSFGALAGGRDTQYF
>TRBD2|.|TRBJ2-5|TRBV9
TGTGCCAGCAGCGCCACTAGCGGGACCTATCAAGGGACCCAGTACTTC
CASSATSGTYQGTQYF
>.|.|TRBJ1-2|TRBV6-5
TGTGCCAGCGCAGGGAACTATGGCTACACCTTC
CASAGNYGYTF
>.|.|TRBJ2-7|TRBV2
TGTGCCAGCAGTGAAGACTCTAACGAGCAGTACTTC
CASSEDSNEQYF
>TRBD1|.|TRBJ2-7|TRBV5-1
TGCGCCAGCAGCTTGTCACAGGGGGCTGGGGAGCAGTACTTC
CASSLSQGAGEQYF
>.|.|TRBJ1-1|TRBV7-9
TGTGCCAGCAGCTTAGCGGGGGGAGGGATGCACACTGAAGCTTTCTTT
CASSLAGGGMHTEAFF
>.|.|TRBJ2-1|TRBV5-1
TGCGCCAGCAGCTCCCACAGGAATTCCTACAATGAGCAGTTCTTC
CASSSHRNSYNEQFF
>.|.|TRBJ1-1|TRBV27
TGTGCCAGCAGGCCAGCAGGTTCGTACACTGAAGCTTTCTTT
CASRPAGSYTEAFF
>.|.|TRBJ1-1|TRBV7-9
TGTGCCAGCAGCTTAAATGGCAACACTGAAGCTTTCTTT
CASSLNGNTEAFF
>.|.|TRBJ1-1|TRBV19
TGTGCCAGTAGTATGGCATCGGGGTATGGCACTGAAGCTTTCTTT
CASSMASGYGTEAFF
>TRBD1|.|TRBJ2-5|TRBV5-1
TGCGCCAGCAGCTTTTTACCGGGACAGGGGGGGTCAGAGACCCAGTACTTC
CASSFLPGQGGSETQYF
>.|.|TRBJ2-2|TRBV9
TGTGCCAGCAGCGTAGATCCCGGTACCGGGGAGCTGTTTTTT
CASSVDPGTGELFF
>.|.|TRBJ2-3|TRBV4-3
TGCGCCAGCAGCCAAGATAGCGCAGATACGCAGTATTTT
CASSQDSADTQYF
>.|.|TRBJ2-7|TRBV7-8
TGTGCCAGCAGCTTAGGCTCCTCCGGGGAGCAGTACTTC
CASSLGSSGEQYF
>TRBD1|.|TRBJ2-1|TRBV9
TGTGCCAGCAGCCCAGGGGGTGGGTACAATGAGCAGTTCTTC
CASSPGGGYNEQFF
>.|.|TRBJ1-2|TRBV5-6
TGTGCCAGCAGCCCTGACAGGTACGGCTACACCTTC
CASSPDRYGYTF
>.|.|TRBJ2-1|TRBV4-3
TGCGCCAGCAGCCAAGATCCCAGATACAATGAGCAGTTCTTC
CASSQDPRYNEQFF
>TRBD1|few|TRBJ2-5|TRBV9
TGTGCCAGCAGCGTGACGACAGGGGGAGAGACCCAGTACTTC
CASSVTTGGETQYF
>.|.|TRBJ2-3|TRBV4-3
TGCGCCAGCAGCGCCCGACAGGCTGTCACAGATACGCAGTATTTT
CASSARQAVTDTQYF
>.|.|TRBJ1-4|TRBV7-8
TGTGCCAGCAGCTTCGGGAGGGGGAATGAAAAACTGTTTTTT
CASSFGRGNEKLFF